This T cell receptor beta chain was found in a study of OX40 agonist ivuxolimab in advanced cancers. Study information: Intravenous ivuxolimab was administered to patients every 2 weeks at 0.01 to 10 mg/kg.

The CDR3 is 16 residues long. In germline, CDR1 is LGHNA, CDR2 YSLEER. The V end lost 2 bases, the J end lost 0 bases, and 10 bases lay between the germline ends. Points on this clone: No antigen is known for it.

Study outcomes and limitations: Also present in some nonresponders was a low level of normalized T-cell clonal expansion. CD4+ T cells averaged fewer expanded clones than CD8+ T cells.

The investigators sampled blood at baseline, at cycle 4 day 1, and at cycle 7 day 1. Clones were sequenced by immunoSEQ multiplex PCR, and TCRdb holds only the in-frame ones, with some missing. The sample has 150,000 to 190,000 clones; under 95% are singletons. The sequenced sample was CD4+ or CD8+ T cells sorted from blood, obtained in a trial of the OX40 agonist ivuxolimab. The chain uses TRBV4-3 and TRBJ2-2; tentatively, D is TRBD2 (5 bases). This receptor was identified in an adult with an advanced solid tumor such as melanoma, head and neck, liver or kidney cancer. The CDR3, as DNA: TGCGCCAGCAGCCAACAGGACTTAGCGAACACCGGGGAGCTGTTTTTT. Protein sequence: CASSQQDLANTGELFF.